The entry that follows covers one T cell receptor beta chain sequence. The TCR beta library used iRepertoire HTBI primers with Arm-PCR amplification of CDR3. TCRdb recomputed calls from the multiplex PCR reads with MiXCR, one row per CDR3 protein. The sample yields approximately 470,000 distinct CDR3 sequences, under 25% seen once. This CDR3 has 15 residues. Germline values: CDR1 MGHRA, CDR2 YSYEKL. V lost 0 bases and J lost 6, with 14 bases in between. These data originate in a study of regulatory T cells in long-lasting Graves disease. As to time point: persistent/refractory GD, antithyroid drugs over 5 years with positive TRAb. There was RNA extracted from PBMCs, and the TCR library was made from it.

This sequence originates from a female donor with Graves disease. The chain recombines TRBV4-1 with TRBJ1-2; a weak D match, TRBD1 (6 bases). Sequenced material: peripheral blood mononuclear cells (PBMCs), taken when the disease was refractory, from a patient treated with antithyroid drugs. CDR3 region: CASSQETGIRNGYTF. The DNA of the CDR3 is TGCGCCAGCAGCCAAGAAACAGGGATTCGCAATGGCTACACCTTC.